The 20 T cell receptor beta chains below were found in one sample sequenced in a study of T cell responses to AZD1222 COVID-19 vaccine. The data were produced by immunoSEQ multiplex PCR, yet TCRdb's version contains in-frame clones alone and is incomplete. The sample contains under 35,000 clones, about 89% of which appear only once. This material consisted of peripheral blood, taken on day 0 of AZD1222 vaccination. All receptors come from an adult in good health.

In its sample, this clone was seen a few times. The rearrangement uses TRBV7-2 and TRBJ2-7, with D hard to call. Trimming took off 5 bases at V and 2 bases at J, with 10 bases between the two ends. Per germline, CDR1 SGHTA and CDR2 FQGNSA. The CDR3 loop spans 13 amino acids. In nucleotides, the CDR3 is TGTGCCAGCAGCCCCCGCCCCCCCTACGAGCAGTACTTC. Its protein is CASSPRPPYEQYF.

This clone has just one count. The chain has TRBV11-3 and TRBJ2-6; no firm D call. Trimming cost V 5 bases and J 0 bases, with 5 bases left between them. The germline CDR1 and CDR2 sequences are SGHNT and YENEEA. The CDR3 spans 14 residues. The DNA of the CDR3 is TGTGCCAGCAGCCGGAGCTCTGGGGCCAACGTCCTGACTTTC. The encoded protein is CASSRSSGANVLTF.

This clone came up once. J is TRBJ1-1 and V is TRBV5-4; D is unclear. CDR3 length: 12 residues. Germline V CDR1 and CDR2: SGHNT, YYREEE (reference sequence). V lost 3 bases, J lost 6 bases, and 9 bases lay in between. The CDR3: CASSSTISEAFF. CDR3 DNA: TGTGCCAGCAGCTCGACCATCTCTGAAGCTTTCTTT.

The chain carries TRBV10-1 and TRBJ1-1; D not resolved. The CDR3 spans 13 residues. The germline V gene encodes CDR1 WNHNN and CDR2 SYGVQD (reference sequence). V gave up 6 bases and J gave up 3 bases, with 11 bases separating them. The CDR3 spells CASRAQTDTEAFF. CDR3 DNA sequence: TGCGCCAGCAGGGCTCAAACGGACACTGAAGCTTTCTTT.

The V and J genes are TRBV7-6 and TRBJ2-5; 10 bases fit TRBD1. Trimming took 1 base from V and 2 from J; bases not matched to a gene: 7. Germline CDR1 reads SGHVS; CDR2 reads FNYEAQ. The CDR3 loop spans 17 amino acids. CDR3 loop: CASSLDPGTGAQETQYF. The CDR3 coding sequence is TGTGCCAGCAGCTTAGATCCCGGGACAGGGGCTCAAGAGACCCAGTACTTC.

The chain employs TRBV2 and TRBJ2-1, with TRBD1 as a possible D gene (6 bases). Per germline, CDR1 SNHLY and CDR2 FYNNEI. The V gene lost 7 bases and the J gene lost 5 bases, with 15 bases spanning the gap. CDR3 length equals 14 residues. CDR3: CASIRLYRDNEQFF. DNA of the CDR3: TGTGCCAGCATACGCTTGTACAGGGACAATGAGCAGTTCTTC.

This clone came up once. The chain uses TRBV21-1 and TRBJ1-1; TRBD1 was called by the table and not checked on the DNA. TRBV21-1 is a known pseudogene. CDR3 length equals 13 residues. CDR3 loop: CASCYRECTEAFF. The CDR3 DNA is TGTGCCAGCTGTTACAGGGAGTGCACTGAAGCTTTCTTT.

V is TRBV18 and J is TRBJ2-7; D perhaps matches TRBD1 (5 bases). This CDR3 comprises 14 residues. Trimming cost V 2 bases and J 6 bases, with 14 bases left between them. Germline lookup yields CDR1 KGHSH and CDR2 LQKENI. This CDR3 is CASSPIGRVPEQYF. The CDR3 coding sequence is TGTGCCAGCTCACCAATAGGCAGGGTTCCCGAGCAGTACTTC. Full variable domain (rest looked up from reference TRBV18 and TRBJ2-7): NAGVMQNPRHLVRRRGQEARLRCSPMKGHSHVYWYRQLPEEGLKFMVYLQKENIIDESGMPKERFSAEFPKEGPSILRIQQVVRGDSAAYFCASSPIGRVPEQYFGPGTRLTVT.

This sequence joins TRBV7-7 and TRBJ2-2, with 8 positions matching TRBD1. Losses at the gene ends were 4 bases for V and 4 bases for J; bases not matched to a gene: 5. CDR1 is SSHAT and CDR2 is FNYEAQ in the germline V gene (reference sequence). The CDR3 is made up of 15 amino acids. The CDR3 nucleotides are TGTGCCAGCAGCTCCCGGACAGGGCGCACCGGGGAGCTGTTTTTT. Protein sequence: CASSSRTGRTGELFF.

The chain uses TRBV5-4 and TRBJ2-2; perhaps TRBD1 as D (5 bases). This CDR3 is 15 amino acids long. Germline V gene sequence: CDR1 SGHNT, CDR2 YYREEE (reference sequence). Trimming removed 0 bases from V and 1 base from J, with 7 bases in between. CDR3 coding DNA: TGTGCCAGCAGCTTGGGGACAAGGAACACCGGGGAGCTGTTTTTT. Translating it yields CASSLGTRNTGELFF.

This clone was observed once. This chain links TRBV7-2 with TRBJ1-6; no clear D. Germline CDR1 reads SGHTA; CDR2 reads FQGNSA. The CDR3 contains 12 residues. The germline V and J ends were trimmed by 1 base and 8 bases, with 3 bases remaining between them. The CDR3 nucleotides read TGTGCCAGCAGCTTAGTGGATTCACCCCTCCACTTT. Residues: CASSLVDSPLHF. Full variable domain (missing parts from reference TRBV7-2 and TRBJ1-6): GAGVSQSPSNKVTEKGKDVELRCDPISGHTALYWYRQSLGQGLEFLIYFQGNSAPDKSGLPSDRFSAERTGGSVSTLTIQRTQQEDSAVYLCASSLVDSPLHFGNGTRLTVT.

This clone was detected a few times. This chain joins TRBV30 and TRBJ1-2; D gene uncertain. The CDR3 totals 13 residues. Trimming shortened V by 0 bases and J by 7 bases, and 12 bases separated the two germline ends. Germline loops: CDR1 GTSNPN, CDR2 SVGIG (reference sequence). CDR3: CAWSVLGIGGYTF. The CDR3 DNA sequence: TGTGCCTGGAGTGTACTGGGGATAGGTGGCTACACCTTC.

This chain joins TRBV19 and TRBJ2-2, with 11 bases lining up with TRBD2. CDR3 size: 18 residues. Germline trimming cut 6 bases from V and 2 bases from J; bases unmatched to any gene: 11. Germline V lookup: CDR1 LNHDA, CDR2 SQIVND (reference sequence). The CDR3 loop is CASRVRGTSGGNTGELFF. CDR3 DNA: TGTGCCAGTAGGGTGAGGGGAACTAGCGGGGGCAACACCGGGGAGCTGTTTTTT.

The chain links TRBV9 to TRBJ1-6, with TRBD1 as a possible D gene (6 bases). CDR1 SGDLS and CDR2 YYNGEE come from the germline V gene. The CDR3 consists of 15 residues. Between the trimmed V and J ends, which lost 3 bases and 4 bases, there was a span of 11 bases. CDR3 amino acids: CASSAGTSYNSPLHF. The CDR3, as DNA: TGTGCCAGCAGCGCAGGGACAAGTTATAATTCACCCCTCCACTTT.

This clone was recorded a few times. V is TRBV10-1 and J is TRBJ2-1; maybe TRBD2 (5 bases). Trimming took off 4 bases at V and 5 bases at J, with 9 bases between the two ends. This CDR3 spans 13 amino acids. Germline CDR1 WNHNN, CDR2 SYGVQD (reference sequence). The CDR3 here is CASSGRWDNEQFF. CDR3 sequence (DNA): TGCGCCAGCAGTGGGAGGTGGGACAATGAGCAGTTCTTC.

This clone was seen a single time. The chain combines TRBV5-1 with TRBJ1-1; D remains ambiguous. CDR1 and CDR2 (germline): SGHRS, YFSETQ. The germline V and J ends were trimmed by 0 bases and 5 bases, with 11 bases remaining between them. The CDR3 is made up of 14 amino acids. CDR3 region: CASSLGVGLTEAFF. The CDR3 DNA sequence: TGCGCCAGCAGCTTGGGGGTAGGGCTGACTGAAGCTTTCTTT.

This sequence joins TRBV7-2 and TRBJ2-5; D may be TRBD1 (5 bases). The V gene's germline CDR1 is SGHTA and CDR2 FQGNSA. V was pared by 5 bases and J by 3 bases, with 10 bases between. The CDR3 spans 13 residues. The CDR3 coding sequence is TGTGCCAGCAGCGGTCTAGGGGAAGAGACCCAGTACTTC. This gives the protein CASSGLGEETQYF. The entire variable domain, with the rest obtained from reference TRBV7-2 and TRBJ2-5, is as follows: GAGVSQSPSNKVTEKGKDVELRCDPISGHTALYWYRQSLGQGLEFLIYFQGNSAPDKSGLPSDRFSAERTGGSVSTLTIQRTQQEDSAVYLCASSGLGEETQYFGPGTRLLVL.

The chain carries TRBV25-1 and TRBJ1-4; TRBD1 is a possible D gene (5 bases). From germline, CDR1 is MGHDK and CDR2 SYGVNS. V was trimmed by 3 bases and J by 7 bases, leaving 15 bases between them. The CDR3 consists of 15 residues. The CDR3 coding sequence is TGTGCCAGCAGTGATTCAGGGTCCCTTATTGAAAAACTGTTTTTT. It yields the protein CASSDSGSLIEKLFF.

The rearrangement uses TRBV12-3 or TRBV12-4 and TRBJ2-7; 7 positions agree with TRBD1. The CDR3 contains 11 residues. Trimming took 6 bases from V and 6 from J; bases not matched to a gene: 2. The CDR3 nucleotides read TGTGCCAGCAGCCACAGGGGCGAGCAGTACTTC. Translated, it gives CASSHRGEQYF.

The genes are TRBV7-2 and TRBJ1-2, with 8 bases that match TRBD1. The CDR3 sequence is 16 residues long. Germline assignment: CDR1 SGHTA and CDR2 FQGNSA. Trimming at V came to 1 base and at J to 6 bases, leaving 10 bases not matched to a gene. The CDR3: CASSLGGGQDLNGYTF. CDR3 sequence (DNA): TGTGCCAGCAGCTTAGGCGGGGGACAGGACCTTAATGGCTACACCTTC.